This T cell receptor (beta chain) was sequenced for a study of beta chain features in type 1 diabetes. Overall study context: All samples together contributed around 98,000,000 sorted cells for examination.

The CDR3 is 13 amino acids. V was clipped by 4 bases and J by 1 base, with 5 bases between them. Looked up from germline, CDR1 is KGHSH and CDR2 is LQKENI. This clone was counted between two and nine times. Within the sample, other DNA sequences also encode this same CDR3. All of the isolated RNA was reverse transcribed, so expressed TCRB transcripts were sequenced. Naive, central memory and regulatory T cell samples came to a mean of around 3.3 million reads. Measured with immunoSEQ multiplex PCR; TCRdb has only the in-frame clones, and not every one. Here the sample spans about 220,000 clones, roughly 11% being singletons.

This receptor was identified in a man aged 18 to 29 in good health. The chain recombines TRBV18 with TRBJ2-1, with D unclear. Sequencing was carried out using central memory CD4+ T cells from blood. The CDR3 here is CASSLGSYNEQFF. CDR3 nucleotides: TGTGCCAGCTCACTCGGATCCTACAATGAGCAGTTCTTC.